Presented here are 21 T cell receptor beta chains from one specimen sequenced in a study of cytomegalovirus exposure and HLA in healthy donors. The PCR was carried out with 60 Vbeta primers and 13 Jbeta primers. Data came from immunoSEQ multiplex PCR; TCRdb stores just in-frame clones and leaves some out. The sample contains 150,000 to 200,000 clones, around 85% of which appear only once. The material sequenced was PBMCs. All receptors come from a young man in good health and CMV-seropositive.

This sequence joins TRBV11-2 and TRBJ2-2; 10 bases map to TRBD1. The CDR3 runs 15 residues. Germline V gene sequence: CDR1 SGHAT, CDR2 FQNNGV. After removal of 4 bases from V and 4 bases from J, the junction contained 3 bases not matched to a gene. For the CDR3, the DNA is TGTGCCAGCAGCTCGGACAGGGGGGGCACCGGGGAGCTGTTTTTT. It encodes CASSSDRGGTGELFF.

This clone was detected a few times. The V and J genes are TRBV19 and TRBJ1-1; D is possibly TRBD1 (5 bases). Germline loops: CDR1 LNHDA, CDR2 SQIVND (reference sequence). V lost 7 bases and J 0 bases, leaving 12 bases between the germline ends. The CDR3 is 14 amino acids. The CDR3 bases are TGTGCCAGTAAAAATCGACAGCTGAACACTGAAGCTTTCTTT. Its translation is CASKNRQLNTEAFF. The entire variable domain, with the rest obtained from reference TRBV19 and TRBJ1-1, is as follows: DGGITQSPKYLFRKEGQNVTLSCEQNLNHDAMYWYRQDPGQGLRLIYYSQIVNDFQKGDIAEGYSVSREKKESFPLTVTSAQKNPTAFYLCASKNRQLNTEAFFGQGTRLTVV.

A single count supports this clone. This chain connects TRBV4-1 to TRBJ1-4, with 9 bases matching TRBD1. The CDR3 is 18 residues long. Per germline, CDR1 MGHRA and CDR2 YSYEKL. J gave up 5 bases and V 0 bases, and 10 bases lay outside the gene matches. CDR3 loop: CASSQDRGQGLGNEKLFF. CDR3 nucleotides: TGCGCCAGCAGCCAAGACAGGGGACAGGGACTGGGAAATGAAAAACTGTTTTTT.

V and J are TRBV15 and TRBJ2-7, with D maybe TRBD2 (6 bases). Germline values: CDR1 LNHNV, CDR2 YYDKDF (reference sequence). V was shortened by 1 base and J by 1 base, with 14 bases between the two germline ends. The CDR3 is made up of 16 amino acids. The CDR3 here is CATSRVSSAGSYEQYF. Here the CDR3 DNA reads TGTGCCACCAGCAGAGTAAGTTCGGCGGGATCCTACGAGCAGTACTTC.

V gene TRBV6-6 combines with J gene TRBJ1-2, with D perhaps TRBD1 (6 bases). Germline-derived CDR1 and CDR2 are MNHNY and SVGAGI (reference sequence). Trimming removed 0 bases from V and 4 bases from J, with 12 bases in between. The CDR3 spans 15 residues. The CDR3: CASSYSHRVPYGYTF. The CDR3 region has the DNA TGTGCCAGCAGTTACTCCCACAGGGTTCCCTATGGCTACACCTTC.

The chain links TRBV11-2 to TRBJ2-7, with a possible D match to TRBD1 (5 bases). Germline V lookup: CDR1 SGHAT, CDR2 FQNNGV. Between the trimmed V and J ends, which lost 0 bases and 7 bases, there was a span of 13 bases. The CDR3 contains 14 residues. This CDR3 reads CASSLDQGFREQYF. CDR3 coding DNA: TGTGCCAGCAGCTTAGACCAGGGTTTTCGGGAGCAGTACTTC.

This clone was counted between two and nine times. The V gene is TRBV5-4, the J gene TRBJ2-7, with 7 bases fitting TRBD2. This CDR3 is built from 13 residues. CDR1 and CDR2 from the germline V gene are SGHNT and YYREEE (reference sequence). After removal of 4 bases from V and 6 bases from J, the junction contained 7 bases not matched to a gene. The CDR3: CASSPELAGEQYF. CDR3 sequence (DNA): TGTGCCAGCAGCCCGGAGTTAGCGGGCGAGCAGTACTTC.

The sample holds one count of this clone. The CDR3 is CASNYRGRAGELFF. As DNA, the CDR3 is TGTGCCAGCAACTACAGGGGGCGTGCCGGGGAGCTGTTTTTT. V is TRBV6-5 and J is TRBJ2-2; 9 bases agree with TRBD1. V gave up 7 bases and J gave up 6 bases; unmatched junction bases: 6. The CDR3 consists of 14 residues. From germline, CDR1 is MNHEY and CDR2 SVGAGI.

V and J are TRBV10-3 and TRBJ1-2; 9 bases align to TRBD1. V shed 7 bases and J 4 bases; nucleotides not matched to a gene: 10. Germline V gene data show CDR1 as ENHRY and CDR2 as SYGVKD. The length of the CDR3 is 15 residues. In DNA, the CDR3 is TGTGCCATCACCGATGGACAGGGGAGGGGCTATGGCTACACCTTC. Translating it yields CAITDGQGRGYGYTF.

This chain's CDR3 is CASSSYRGESPLHF. The CDR3 region has the DNA TGTGCCAGCAGCTCATACAGGGGGGAATCACCCCTCCACTTT. The rearrangement links TRBV6-5 to TRBJ1-6; TRBD1 matches 8 bases. The V gene end was trimmed by 6 bases and the J gene end by 10 bases; junction bases not matched to a gene: 8. This CDR3 is built from 14 residues. Germline V CDR1 and CDR2: MNHEY, SVGAGI.

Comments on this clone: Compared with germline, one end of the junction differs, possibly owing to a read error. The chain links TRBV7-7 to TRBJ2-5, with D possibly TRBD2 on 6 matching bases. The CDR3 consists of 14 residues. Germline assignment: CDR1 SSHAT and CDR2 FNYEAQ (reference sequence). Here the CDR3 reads CASSPLLAFETQYF. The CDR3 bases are TGTGCTAGCAGCCCGTTACTAGCTTTTGAGACCCAGTACTTC.

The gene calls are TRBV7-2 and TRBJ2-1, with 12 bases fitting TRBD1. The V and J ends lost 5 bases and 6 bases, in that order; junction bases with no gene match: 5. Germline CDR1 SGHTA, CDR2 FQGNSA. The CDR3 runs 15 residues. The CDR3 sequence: CASSHRDRGLNEQFF. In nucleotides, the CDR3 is TGTGCCAGCAGCCATAGGGACAGGGGGCTCAATGAGCAGTTCTTC.

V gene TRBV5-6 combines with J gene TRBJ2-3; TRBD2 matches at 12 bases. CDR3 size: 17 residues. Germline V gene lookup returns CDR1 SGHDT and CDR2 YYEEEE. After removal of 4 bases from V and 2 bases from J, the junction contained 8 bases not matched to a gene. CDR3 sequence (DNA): TGTGCCAGCAGCCTTAGGACTAGCGGGACGACCACAGATACGCAGTATTTT. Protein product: CASSLRTSGTTTDTQYF.

The CDR3 DNA reads TGTGCCAGCAGTGCCGATGAGGGCTACGAGCAGTACTTC. Amino acids: CASSADEGYEQYF. V is TRBV27 and J is TRBJ2-7; TRBD2 might be the D (5 bases). V lost 5 bases and J lost 3, with 11 bases in between. This CDR3 region has 13 residues. Per the germline V gene, CDR1 is MNHEY and CDR2 is SMNVEV (reference sequence).

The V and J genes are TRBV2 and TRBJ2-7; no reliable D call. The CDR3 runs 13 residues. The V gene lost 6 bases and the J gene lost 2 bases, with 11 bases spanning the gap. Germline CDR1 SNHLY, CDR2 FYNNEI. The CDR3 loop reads CASRPTVAYEQYF. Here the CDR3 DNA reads TGTGCCAGCAGACCGACTGTGGCCTACGAGCAGTACTTC.

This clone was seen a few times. The CDR3, as DNA: TGTGCCAGCAGTTACCTCGGGGGGGTATCCTACGAGCAGTACTTC. Protein product: CASSYLGGVSYEQYF. The J gene is TRBJ2-7, the V gene TRBV6-6; 8 nucleotides match TRBD2. Germline V gene data show CDR1 as MNHNY and CDR2 as SVGAGI (reference sequence). The CDR3 is 15 amino acids. The V segment lost 2 bases and the J segment 1 base; nucleotides outside the gene matches: 4.

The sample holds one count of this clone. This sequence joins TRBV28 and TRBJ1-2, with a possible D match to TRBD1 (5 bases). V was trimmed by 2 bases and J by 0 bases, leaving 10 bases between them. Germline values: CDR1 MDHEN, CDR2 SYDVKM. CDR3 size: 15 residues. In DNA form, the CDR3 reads TGTGCCAGCAGTTTACGGGGGGAAGCTAACTATGGCTACACCTTC. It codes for CASSLRGEANYGYTF.

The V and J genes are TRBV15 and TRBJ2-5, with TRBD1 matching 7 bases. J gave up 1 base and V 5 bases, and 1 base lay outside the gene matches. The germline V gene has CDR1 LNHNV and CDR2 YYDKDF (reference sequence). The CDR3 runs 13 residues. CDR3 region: CATSRTGQETQYF. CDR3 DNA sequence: TGTGCCACCAGCCGGACAGGCCAAGAGACCCAGTACTTC. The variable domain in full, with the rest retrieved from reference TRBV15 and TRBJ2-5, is DAMVIQNPRYQVTQFGKPVTLSCSQTLNHNVMYWYQQKSSQAPKLLFHYYDKDFNNEADTPDNFQSRRPNTSFCFLDIRSPGLGDTAMYLCATSRTGQETQYFGPGTRLLVL.

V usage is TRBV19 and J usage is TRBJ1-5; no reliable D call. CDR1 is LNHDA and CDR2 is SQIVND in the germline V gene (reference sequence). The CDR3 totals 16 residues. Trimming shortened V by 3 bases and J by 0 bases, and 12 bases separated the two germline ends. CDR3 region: CASSIMQIYSNQPQHF. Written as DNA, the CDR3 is TGTGCCAGTAGTATTATGCAGATTTATAGCAATCAGCCCCAGCATTTT.

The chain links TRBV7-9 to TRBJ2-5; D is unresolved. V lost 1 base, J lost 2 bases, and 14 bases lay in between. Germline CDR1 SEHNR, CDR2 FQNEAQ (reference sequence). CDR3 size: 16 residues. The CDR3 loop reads CASSLGAMAEQETQYF. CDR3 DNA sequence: TGTGCCAGCAGCTTAGGTGCAATGGCAGAACAAGAGACCCAGTACTTC. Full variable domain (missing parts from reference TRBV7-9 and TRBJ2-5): DTGVSQNPRHKITKRGQNVTFRCDPISEHNRLYWYRQTLGQGPEFLTYFQNEAQLEKSRLLSDRFSAERPKGSFSTLEIQRTEQGDSAMYLCASSLGAMAEQETQYFGPGTRLLVL.

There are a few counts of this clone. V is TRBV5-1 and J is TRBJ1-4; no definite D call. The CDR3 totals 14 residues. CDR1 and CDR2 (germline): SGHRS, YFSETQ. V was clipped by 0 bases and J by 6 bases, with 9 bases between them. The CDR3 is CASSLGANDEKLFF. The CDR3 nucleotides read TGCGCCAGCAGCTTGGGCGCTAACGATGAAAAACTGTTTTTT.